This T cell receptor (beta chain) appears in the sequencing data of a study of graft-versus-host responses after intestinal transplantation. Study-wide background: Multivisceral, liver-intestinal, or isolated intestinal transplants were given to recipients.

Germline CDR1 reads SGHDT; CDR2 reads YYEEEE. Trimming stripped 2 bases from V and 4 bases from J, with 12 bases between. CDR3 length equals 14 residues. General observations from the study: Early post-transplant falls in HvG clones accompanied the peak levels of circulating GvH clones. GvH clones detected in recipient marrow included some appearing first in ileum or blood.

This clone turned up a few times. Its antigen is currently unknown. Repertoires were generated with immunoSEQ multiplex PCR, while TCRdb's copy carries only in-frame clones and drops some. The sample carries approximately 89,000 clones, around 90% recorded once. The sequence came from a human patient who received an intestinal transplant, so some T cells may come from the graft donor. The chain combines TRBV5-6 with TRBJ1-1; no firm D call. The specimen comprised PBMCs, sampled about 450 days after intestinal transplant. Here the CDR3 reads CASSFGFAGTEAFF. In DNA form, the CDR3 reads TGTGCCAGCAGCTTTGGGTTTGCCGGCACTGAAGCTTTCTTT.